The 27 T cell receptor beta chains in this list originate from one sample, sequenced in a study of preoperative IRX-2 immunotherapy in early breast cancer. The treatment denotes: preoperative locoregional IRX-2 cytokine immunotherapy. Libraries were prepared by immunoSEQ multiplex PCR; TCRdb keeps only in-frame clonotypes and omits some of them. Of roughly 25,000 clones detected, 85% to 95% appear once; the ten largest clones hold about 16%. The source material was tumor tissue, sampled after IRX-2 immunotherapy. These receptors originate from a human donor with breast cancer.

V usage is TRBV5-4 and J usage is TRBJ2-5; D is ambiguous. The CDR3 has 12 amino acids. Trimming shortened V by 3 bases and J by 0 bases, and 3 bases separated the two germline ends. CDR1 is SGHNT, CDR2 YYREEE, per germline (reference sequence). This CDR3 is CASSYHQETQYF. In nucleotides, the CDR3 is TGTGCCAGCAGCTACCACCAAGAGACCCAGTACTTC.

The count of this clone is one. The V gene is TRBV19, the J gene TRBJ2-4, with 8 nucleotides matching TRBD1. Trimming at V came to 4 bases and at J to 0 bases, leaving 8 bases not matched to a gene. CDR1 and CDR2 (germline): LNHDA, SQIVND (reference sequence). The CDR3 loop spans 17 amino acids. CDR3 coding DNA: TGTGCCAGTAGTACCGGACAGGGCCGACTAGCCAAAAACATTCAGTACTTC. Translated: CASSTGQGRLAKNIQYF.

This chain connects TRBV7-3 to TRBJ2-1; D gene ambiguous. V was trimmed by 1 base and J by 6 bases, leaving 4 bases between them. The CDR3 sequence is 12 residues long. Germline values: CDR1 SGHTA, CDR2 FQGTGA. The CDR3 loop reads CASSLNANEQFF. CDR3 bases: TGTGCCAGCAGCTTAAACGCCAATGAGCAGTTCTTC.

V and J are TRBV7-9 and TRBJ2-5; 7 bases align to TRBD2. Germline V CDR1 and CDR2: SEHNR, FQNEAQ (reference sequence). V dropped 0 bases and J dropped 3; count of bases not matched to a gene: 1. The CDR3 consists of 14 residues. CDR3 region: CASSLAAGEETQYF. The CDR3 bases are TGTGCCAGCAGCTTAGCGGCGGGAGAAGAGACCCAGTACTTC.

The chain carries TRBV6-6 and TRBJ1-6; D might be TRBD1 (6 bases). V was shortened by 0 bases and J by 5 bases, with 8 bases between the two germline ends. The CDR3 has 15 residues. Looked up from germline, CDR1 is MNHNY and CDR2 is SVGAGI (reference sequence). CDR3 nucleotides: TGTGCCAGCAGTTACTCAGGGGGGGATAATTCACCCCTCCACTTT. This translates into CASSYSGGDNSPLHF.

This clone has just one count. This chain links TRBV5-1 with TRBJ2-3; 8 positions match TRBD2. With 0 bases clipped from V and 7 bases from J, the junction kept 7 bases outside the gene matches. CDR1 and CDR2 (germline): SGHRS, YFSETQ. CDR3 length: 15 amino acids. CDR3 bases: TGCGCCAGCAGCTTGGGAGGGAGCGGGAGTAATACGCAGTATTTT. This sequence encodes CASSLGGSGSNTQYF.

CDR3 in amino acids: CASSWDLNTGELFF. CDR3 bases: TGTGCCAGCAGCTGGGACCTAAACACCGGGGAGCTGTTTTTT. The V gene is TRBV5-4, the J gene TRBJ2-2, with D possibly called TRBD1 or TRBD2 (5 bases each). V lost 3 bases and J lost 2, with 8 bases in between. The CDR3 consists of 14 residues. CDR1 is SGHNT, CDR2 YYREEE, per germline (reference sequence).

This chain uses TRBV29-1 with TRBJ2-6; D gene uncertain. The CDR3 totals 17 residues. Per germline, CDR1 SQVTM and CDR2 ANQGSEA. The V gene lost 0 bases and the J gene lost 1 base, with 13 bases spanning the gap. The CDR3 sequence: CSVEDLRYPSGANVLTF. For the CDR3, the DNA is TGCAGCGTTGAAGATCTTAGGTACCCTTCTGGGGCCAACGTCCTGACTTTC.

The V call is TRBV19, the J call TRBJ2-5; 9 nucleotides match TRBD2. CDR3 size: 15 residues. Germline values: CDR1 LNHDA, CDR2 SQIVND (reference sequence). V gave up 8 bases and J gave up 5 bases; unmatched junction bases: 12. CDR3 residues: CASSGARGGPETQYF. DNA for the CDR3: TGTGCCAGTTCCGGTGCGCGGGGGGGCCCGGAGACCCAGTACTTC.

This chain connects TRBV6-5 to TRBJ2-3, with TRBD2 as a possible D gene (7 bases). Germline values: CDR1 MNHEY, CDR2 SVGAGI. The CDR3 consists of 15 residues. V was pared by 4 bases and J by 1 base, with 12 bases between. Written as DNA, the CDR3 is TGTGCCAGCAGTTCCCGGGGGGCTGGCACAGATACGCAGTATTTT. This translates into CASSSRGAGTDTQYF.

This chain connects TRBV6-1 to TRBJ2-5; no clear D gene. The CDR3 has 17 amino acids. The V and J ends lost 1 base and 5 bases respectively, with 20 bases between them. Germline CDR1 is MNHNS and CDR2 is SASEGT. Here the CDR3 DNA reads TGTGCCAGCAGTGAAGGAACTGGTCCCTACCGTGGGGAGACCCAGTACTTC. This encodes CASSEGTGPYRGETQYF.

V usage is TRBV10-1 and J usage is TRBJ2-1, with 10 bases matching TRBD2. Germline assignment: CDR1 WNHNN and CDR2 SYGVQD (reference sequence). The CDR3 consists of 19 residues. V shed 0 bases, J shed 0 bases, and the junction held 8 bases outside the gene matches. CDR3 loop: CASSESGLARVSSYNEQFF. As DNA, the CDR3 is TGCGCCAGCAGTGAGTCGGGACTAGCGAGGGTCAGCTCCTACAATGAGCAGTTCTTC.

The chain joins TRBV5-6 to TRBJ1-6; 7 bases fit TRBD1. V shed 3 bases, J shed 11 bases, and the junction held 11 bases outside the gene matches. The CDR3 has 15 amino acids. The germline V gene encodes CDR1 SGHDT and CDR2 YYEEEE. For the CDR3, the DNA is TGTGCCAGCAGCTACCGTGAGGGGGCGAGGACACCCCTCCACTTT. It yields the protein CASSYREGARTPLHF. The full variable domain, in which reference TRBV5-6 and TRBJ1-6 provide the parts outside the CDR3, is DAGVTQSPTHLIKTRGQQVTLRCSPKSGHDTVSWYQQALGQGPQFIFQYYEEEERQRGNFPDRFSGHQFPNYSSELNVNALLLGDSALYLCASSYREGARTPLHFGNGTRLTVT.

This chain connects TRBV6-5 to TRBJ2-1, with 9 bases matching TRBD2. In germline, CDR1 is MNHEY, CDR2 SVGAGI. This CDR3 is 14 amino acids long. Trimming removed 6 bases from V and 3 bases from J; junction bases left unmatched: 3. The DNA of the CDR3 is TGTGCCAGCAGAAGGACTAGCGACTACAATGAGCAGTTCTTC. This sequence encodes CASRRTSDYNEQFF.

J is TRBJ2-1 and V is TRBV7-3, with D unclear. CDR1 and CDR2 (germline): SGHTA, FQGTGA. Trimming cost V 7 bases and J 5 bases, with 12 bases left between them. This CDR3 spans 13 amino acids. CDR3 protein: CASKGPNNNEQFF. In DNA, the CDR3 is TGTGCCAGCAAGGGCCCCAATAACAATGAGCAGTTCTTC.

The CDR3 protein is CAISDIRGTGNTGELFF. The CDR3 coding sequence is TGTGCCATCAGTGATATAAGGGGGACAGGGAACACCGGGGAGCTGTTTTTT. This chain connects TRBV10-3 to TRBJ2-2; TRBD1 matches 8 bases. The J segment lost 1 base and the V segment lost 3 bases, leaving 7 bases of the junction unmatched. This CDR3 contains 17 residues. Germline-derived CDR1 and CDR2 are ENHRY and SYGVKD.

The CDR3 DNA follows: TGTGCCAGTAGTAGGGTTCATAGCAATCAGCCCCAGCATTTT. Translation gives CASSRVHSNQPQHF. The chain carries TRBV19 and TRBJ1-5; D remains unclear. The CDR3 is 14 residues long. V was trimmed by 4 bases and J by 0 bases, leaving 7 bases between them. The V gene's germline CDR1 is LNHDA and CDR2 SQIVND (reference sequence).

The V call is TRBV6-6, the J call TRBJ1-5; D perhaps matches TRBD1 (6 bases). Germline V gene sequence: CDR1 MNHNY, CDR2 SVGAGI (reference sequence). CDR3 length: 14 amino acids. V was trimmed by 0 bases and J by 7 bases, leaving 10 bases between them. CDR3 region: CASSYSQGYQPQHF. In nucleotides, the CDR3 is TGTGCCAGCAGTTACTCGCAGGGGTACCAGCCCCAGCATTTT.

The gene calls are TRBV5-1 and TRBJ2-3, with D uncertain. This CDR3 spans 15 amino acids. Germline assignment: CDR1 SGHRS and CDR2 YFSETQ. Deletions cut 2 bases from V and 2 bases from J, with 12 bases between. This chain's CDR3 is CASSLEQPHTDTQYF. The CDR3 region has the DNA TGCGCCAGCAGCTTAGAGCAACCGCACACAGATACGCAGTATTTT.

As DNA, the CDR3 is TGTGCCAGCAGTCAAGGACAGGGGAGGAAGACCCAGTACTTC. It translates to CASSQGQGRKTQYF. J is TRBJ2-5 and V is TRBV6-5; 9 nucleotides align to TRBD1. The J segment lost 6 bases and the V segment lost 5 bases, leaving 7 bases of the junction unmatched. This CDR3 comprises 14 residues. CDR1 MNHEY and CDR2 SVGAGI come from the germline V gene.

J is TRBJ2-5 and V is TRBV7-2, with D perhaps matching TRBD1 (6 bases). V was pared by 5 bases and J by 5 bases, with 6 bases between. CDR3 length: 11 amino acids. CDR1 is SGHTA and CDR2 is FQGNSA in the germline V gene. CDR3 in amino acids: CASSQGETQYF. CDR3 sequence (DNA): TGTGCCAGCAGCCAGGGGGAGACCCAGTACTTC.

The chain recombines TRBV28 with TRBJ2-7; 8 bases map to TRBD2. Trimming removed 7 bases from V and 1 base from J; junction bases left unmatched: 6. The CDR3 contains 14 residues. Germline CDR1 is MDHEN and CDR2 is SYDVKM. This CDR3 reads CASNERGISYEQYF. In nucleotides, the CDR3 is TGTGCCAGCAATGAGCGGGGGATATCCTACGAGCAGTACTTC.

The chain joins TRBV5-1 to TRBJ1-1, with D unresolved. The CDR3 extends over 14 amino acids. The V and J ends lost 3 bases and 1 base respectively, with 10 bases between them. CDR1 and CDR2 (germline): SGHRS, YFSETQ. The DNA of the CDR3 is TGCGCCAGCAGCTCCTCTGGTGGGAACACTGAAGCTTTCTTT. Amino acids: CASSSSGGNTEAFF.

The chain combines TRBV29-1 with TRBJ1-2; a possible D gene is TRBD1 (5 bases). This CDR3 contains 14 residues. Germline V CDR1 and CDR2: SQVTM, ANQGSEA. V gave up 3 bases and J gave up 6 bases, with 17 bases separating them. CDR3 amino acids: CSVDLRAGNNGYTF. CDR3 DNA: TGCAGCGTTGACTTAAGGGCAGGGAACAATGGCTACACCTTC.

The rearrangement joins TRBV9 to TRBJ2-3; tentatively, D is TRBD2 (5 bases). CDR3 length: 14 residues. CDR1 is SGDLS and CDR2 is YYNGEE in the germline V gene. V was pared by 4 bases and J by 3 bases, with 12 bases between. CDR3 nucleotide sequence: TGTGCCAGCAGCCACCTCTGGGAGACAGATACGCAGTATTTT. Protein product: CASSHLWETDTQYF.

This sequence joins TRBV4-2 and TRBJ1-1; a weak D match, TRBD1 (5 bases). The CDR3 length is 15 residues. CDR1 and CDR2 (germline): LGHNA, YNFKEQ. Trimming removed 1 base from V and 0 bases from J, with 9 bases in between. CDR3 amino acids: CASSQVGGVNTEAFF. DNA for the CDR3: TGTGCCAGCAGCCAAGTCGGGGGAGTGAACACTGAAGCTTTCTTT.

V is TRBV6-6 and J is TRBJ2-1; no clear D. The V and J ends lost 5 bases and 10 bases respectively, with 12 bases between them. The length of the CDR3 is 12 residues. The germline V gene encodes CDR1 MNHNY and CDR2 SVGAGI (reference sequence). CDR3 nucleotide sequence: TGTGCCAGCAGTGGGGATTGGCCGGAGCAGTTCTTC. It codes for CASSGDWPEQFF.